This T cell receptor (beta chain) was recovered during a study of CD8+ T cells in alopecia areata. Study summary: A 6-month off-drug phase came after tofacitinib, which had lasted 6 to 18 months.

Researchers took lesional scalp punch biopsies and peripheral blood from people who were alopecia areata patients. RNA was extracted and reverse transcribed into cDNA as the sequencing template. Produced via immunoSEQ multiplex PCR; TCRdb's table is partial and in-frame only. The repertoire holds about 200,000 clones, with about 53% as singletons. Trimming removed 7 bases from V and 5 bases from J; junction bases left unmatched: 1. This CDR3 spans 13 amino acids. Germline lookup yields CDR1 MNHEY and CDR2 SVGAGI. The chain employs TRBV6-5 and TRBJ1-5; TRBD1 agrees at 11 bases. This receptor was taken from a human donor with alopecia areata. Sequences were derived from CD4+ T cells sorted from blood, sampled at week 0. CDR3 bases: TGTGCCAGCACGGGACAGGGGGATCAGCCCCAGCATTTT. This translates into CASTGQGDQPQHF.